This is a list of T cell receptor beta chains from one sample in a study of T cells in localized non-small cell lung cancer. This table comes from immunoSEQ multiplex PCR, and its TCRdb copy is limited to in-frame clones, with some not included. In the table there are roughly 84,000 clones, approximately 90% of which are singletons. The material sequenced was peripheral blood, taken before any cancer treatment. The receptors here all came from a woman aged 40-69 years with stage I squamous cell lung carcinoma. CDR3s include the opening cysteine and the closing phenylalanine or tryptophan. Fields, in order: clone size, J gene, D gene, V gene, CDR3 protein, CDR3 DNA. The D gene is left open where the match is weak. The size of a clone is reported for some rows only, either as once, few or many, or as a class for expanded clones.

clone_size: -
j_call: TRBJ2-1
d_call: TRBD2
v_call: TRBV6-5
cdr3_aa: CASSFGLAIYNEQFF
cdr3_nt: TGTGCCAGCAGTTTCGGACTAGCGATCTACAATGAGCAGTTCTTC

clone_size: -
j_call: TRBJ1-3
d_call: -
v_call: TRBV7-3
cdr3_aa: CASSYGAGNTIYF
cdr3_nt: TGTGCCAGCAGCTACGGGGCTGGAAACACCATATATTTT

clone_size: once
j_call: TRBJ1-5
d_call: -
v_call: TRBV7-8
cdr3_aa: CASSFGYYQPQHF
cdr3_nt: TGTGCCAGCAGCTTTGGGTATTATCAGCCCCAGCATTTT

clone_size: -
j_call: TRBJ1-2
d_call: -
v_call: TRBV25-1
cdr3_aa: CASSKAGERGYTF
cdr3_nt: TGTGCCAGCAGTAAAGCAGGGGAGAGGGGCTACACCTTC

clone_size: -
j_call: TRBJ1-6
d_call: TRBD1
v_call: TRBV9
cdr3_aa: CASSVTGTALRNSPLHF
cdr3_nt: TGTGCCAGCAGCGTTACCGGGACAGCCCTCCGGAATTCACCCCTCCACTTT

clone_size: once
j_call: TRBJ1-3
d_call: -
v_call: TRBV15
cdr3_aa: CATSRDWGSGNTIYF
cdr3_nt: TGTGCCACCAGCAGAGATTGGGGGTCTGGAAACACCATATATTTT

clone_size: -
j_call: TRBJ1-2
d_call: -
v_call: TRBV9
cdr3_aa: CASSVAWAPNYGYTF
cdr3_nt: TGTGCCAGCAGCGTAGCCTGGGCGCCTAACTATGGCTACACCTTC

clone_size: once
j_call: TRBJ1-2
d_call: -
v_call: TRBV29-1
cdr3_aa: CSVDAAGYTF
cdr3_nt: TGCAGCGTTGATGCCGCTGGCTACACCTTC

clone_size: -
j_call: TRBJ1-2
d_call: -
v_call: TRBV19
cdr3_aa: CASSIAGGVRGYTF
cdr3_nt: TGTGCCAGTAGTATAGCGGGGGGGGTTCGTGGCTACACCTTC

clone_size: -
j_call: TRBJ2-1
d_call: -
v_call: TRBV2
cdr3_aa: CASSQDGYNEQFF
cdr3_nt: TGTGCCAGCAGTCAGGACGGCTACAATGAGCAGTTCTTC

clone_size: -
j_call: TRBJ1-2
d_call: -
v_call: TRBV27
cdr3_aa: CASSLSGRGGYTF
cdr3_nt: TGTGCCAGCAGTTTGTCAGGGCGCGGTGGCTACACCTTC

clone_size: -
j_call: TRBJ1-1
d_call: -
v_call: TRBV5-1
cdr3_aa: CASSPLTTMNTEAFF
cdr3_nt: TGCGCCAGCAGCCCCCTAACAACCATGAACACTGAAGCTTTCTTT

clone_size: -
j_call: TRBJ2-1
d_call: -
v_call: TRBV6-1
cdr3_aa: CASSEEGQFF
cdr3_nt: TGTGCCAGCAGTGAAGAGGGGCAGTTCTTC

clone_size: -
j_call: TRBJ2-5
d_call: TRBD2
v_call: TRBV4-2
cdr3_aa: CASSPGTRGQETQYF
cdr3_nt: TGTGCCAGCAGCCCGGGGACTAGGGGGCAAGAGACCCAGTACTTC

clone_size: -
j_call: TRBJ1-5
d_call: -
v_call: TRBV6-5
cdr3_aa: CASNTYSGPQHF
cdr3_nt: TGTGCCAGCAATACGTACTCGGGGCCCCAGCATTTT

clone_size: few
j_call: TRBJ1-2
d_call: -
v_call: TRBV6-1
cdr3_aa: CAINQDRNYGYTF
cdr3_nt: TGTGCCATCAACCAAGACCGTAACTATGGCTACACCTTC

clone_size: -
j_call: TRBJ2-5
d_call: -
v_call: TRBV7-6
cdr3_aa: CASSSRVAQYF
cdr3_nt: TGTGCCAGCAGCTCCAGGGTGGCCCAGTACTTC

clone_size: -
j_call: TRBJ2-2
d_call: -
v_call: TRBV27
cdr3_aa: CASSFEVNTGELFF
cdr3_nt: TGTGCCAGCAGTTTTGAGGTGAACACCGGGGAGCTGTTTTTT

clone_size: -
j_call: TRBJ1-6
d_call: TRBD1
v_call: TRBV6-5
cdr3_aa: CASSTEAGGGPLHF
cdr3_nt: TGTGCCAGCAGCACCGAGGCAGGGGGAGGACCCCTCCACTTT

clone_size: -
j_call: TRBJ2-3
d_call: -
v_call: TRBV30
cdr3_aa: CAWMANTDTQYF
cdr3_nt: TGTGCCTGGATGGCCAACACAGATACGCAGTATTTT

clone_size: -
j_call: TRBJ1-1
d_call: -
v_call: TRBV19
cdr3_aa: CASRLHAVSQNTEAFF
cdr3_nt: TGTGCCAGTAGACTTCACGCTGTCAGCCAGAACACTGAAGCTTTCTTT

clone_size: -
j_call: TRBJ2-3
d_call: -
v_call: TRBV5-4
cdr3_aa: CASSPTGTYTDTQYF
cdr3_nt: TGTGCCAGCAGTCCAACCGGGACTTACACAGATACGCAGTATTTT

clone_size: -
j_call: TRBJ2-3
d_call: -
v_call: TRBV5-6
cdr3_aa: CASSLGRSTDTQYF
cdr3_nt: TGTGCCAGCAGCTTGGGCAGGAGCACAGATACGCAGTATTTT

clone_size: -
j_call: TRBJ2-3
d_call: -
v_call: TRBV9
cdr3_aa: CASSVSARKGDTQYF
cdr3_nt: TGTGCCAGCAGCGTGTCCGCGCGGAAGGGAGATACGCAGTATTTT

clone_size: -
j_call: TRBJ2-5
d_call: -
v_call: TRBV5-1
cdr3_aa: CASSLDRRETQYF
cdr3_nt: TGCGCCAGCAGCTTGGACCGACGGGAGACCCAGTACTTC

clone_size: -
j_call: TRBJ1-1
d_call: -
v_call: TRBV6-1
cdr3_aa: CASTPSILTNTEAFF
cdr3_nt: TGTGCCAGCACCCCAAGCATACTTACCAACACTGAAGCTTTCTTT

clone_size: -
j_call: TRBJ1-1
d_call: TRBD1
v_call: TRBV19
cdr3_aa: CASTSQGADTEAFF
cdr3_nt: TGTGCCAGTACCTCACAGGGGGCTGACACTGAAGCTTTCTTT

clone_size: -
j_call: TRBJ2-5
d_call: -
v_call: TRBV6-1
cdr3_aa: CASSESIGGVAQYF
cdr3_nt: TGTGCCAGCAGTGAATCTATTGGGGGCGTGGCCCAGTACTTC

clone_size: -
j_call: TRBJ2-1
d_call: -
v_call: TRBV6-6
cdr3_aa: CASSPQGGAGEQFF
cdr3_nt: TGTGCCAGCAGTCCCCAAGGGGGGGCCGGTGAGCAGTTCTTC

clone_size: -
j_call: TRBJ1-1
d_call: -
v_call: TRBV7-8
cdr3_aa: CASSGITQGAFF
cdr3_nt: TGTGCCAGCAGCGGGATAACCCAGGGGGCTTTCTTT

clone_size: -
j_call: TRBJ1-1
d_call: -
v_call: TRBV30
cdr3_aa: CAWSRRLYTEAFF
cdr3_nt: TGTGCCTGGAGTAGGCGGCTTTACACTGAAGCTTTCTTT

clone_size: -
j_call: TRBJ1-5
d_call: -
v_call: TRBV5-1
cdr3_aa: CASRADGRTNEPQHF
cdr3_nt: TGCGCCAGCAGGGCGGACGGACGGACCAATGAGCCCCAGCATTTT

clone_size: -
j_call: TRBJ1-2
d_call: -
v_call: TRBV5-6
cdr3_aa: CASSPGGRDYGYTF
cdr3_nt: TGTGCCAGCAGCCCTGGGGGACGGGACTATGGCTACACCTTC

clone_size: -
j_call: TRBJ1-5
d_call: -
v_call: TRBV19
cdr3_aa: CASNYRVGNQPQHF
cdr3_nt: TGTGCCAGTAACTACAGGGTCGGCAATCAGCCCCAGCATTTT

clone_size: once
j_call: TRBJ2-3
d_call: -
v_call: TRBV4-2
cdr3_aa: CASSQDVGLGGQSTQYF
cdr3_nt: TGTGCCAGCAGCCAAGATGTAGGACTAGGGGGCCAATCTACGCAGTATTTT

clone_size: -
j_call: TRBJ1-1
d_call: TRBD1
v_call: TRBV5-1
cdr3_aa: CASSLGTGIKAFF
cdr3_nt: TGTGCCAGCAGCTTGGGGACAGGGATTAAGGCTTTCTTT

clone_size: -
j_call: TRBJ2-1
d_call: -
v_call: TRBV5-6
cdr3_aa: CASSIASEQFF
cdr3_nt: TGTGCCAGCAGCATTGCGAGTGAGCAGTTCTTC

clone_size: -
j_call: TRBJ1-1
d_call: -
v_call: TRBV15
cdr3_aa: CATSSLKGTEAFF
cdr3_nt: TGTGCCACCAGCAGTCTTAAGGGGACTGAAGCTTTCTTT

clone_size: -
j_call: TRBJ2-3
d_call: -
v_call: TRBV29-1
cdr3_aa: CSVDSATTDTQYF
cdr3_nt: TGCAGCGTTGATTCAGCTACCACAGATACGCAGTATTTT

clone_size: -
j_call: TRBJ2-5
d_call: -
v_call: TRBV7-7
cdr3_aa: CASSSQGIQETQYF
cdr3_nt: TGTGCTAGCAGTTCACAGGGTATCCAAGAGACCCAGTACTTC